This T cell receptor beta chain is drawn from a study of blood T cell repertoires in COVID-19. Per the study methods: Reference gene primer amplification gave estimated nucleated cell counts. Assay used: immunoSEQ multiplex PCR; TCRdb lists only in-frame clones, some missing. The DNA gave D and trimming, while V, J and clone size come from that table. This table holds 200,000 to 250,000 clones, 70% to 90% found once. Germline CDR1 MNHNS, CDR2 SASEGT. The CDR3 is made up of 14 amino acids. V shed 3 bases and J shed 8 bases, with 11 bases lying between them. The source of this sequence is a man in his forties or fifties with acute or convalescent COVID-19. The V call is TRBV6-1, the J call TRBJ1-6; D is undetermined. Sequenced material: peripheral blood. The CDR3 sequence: CASSDPGLHSPLHF. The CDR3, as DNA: TGTGCCAGCAGTGATCCGGGGTTACATTCACCCCTCCACTTT.